Each of the 24 T cell receptor beta chains below was sequenced from the same sample in a study of cytomegalovirus exposure and HLA in healthy donors. 60 Vbeta and 13 Jbeta primers were used in PCR. Sequencing was performed with immunoSEQ multiplex PCR; in TCRdb, only in-frame clones are kept and a portion is missing. The sample lists roughly 130,000 clones, 74% occurring once. Material for sequencing was PBMCs. These receptors were taken from a woman aged 45-65 years in good health and CMV-seropositive.

V and J are TRBV12-5 and TRBJ1-5, with 9 positions matching TRBD1. V lost 6 bases to trimming and J lost 3 bases; unmatched junction nucleotides: 12. This CDR3 is built from 17 residues. Germline-derived CDR1 and CDR2 are LGHNT and FRNRAP. DNA for the CDR3: TGTGCTAGTGGACCACAGGGGGCCCCAAGTTCCAATCAGCCCCAGCATTTT. Translated, it gives CASGPQGAPSSNQPQHF.

This sequence joins TRBV5-8 and TRBJ1-6; 7 nucleotides align to TRBD1. This CDR3 contains 14 residues. Germline values: CDR1 SGHTS, CDR2 YDEGEE. V dropped 3 bases and J dropped 14; count of bases not matched to a gene: 11. The CDR3 DNA follows: TGTGCCAGCAGCTCTAAGACAGGGCTATCAACCCTCCACTTT. Its translation is CASSSKTGLSTLHF.

The rearrangement joins TRBV7-2 to TRBJ1-2; D ambiguous. Germline CDR1 SGHTA, CDR2 FQGNSA. This CDR3 has 14 residues. Trimming removed 3 bases from V and 0 bases from J, with 8 bases in between. CDR3 amino acids: CASSFGQANYGYTF. In DNA form, the CDR3 reads TGTGCCAGCAGCTTCGGTCAGGCTAACTATGGCTACACCTTC.

The gene calls are TRBV6-1 and TRBJ2-1; possibly TRBD2 for D (5 bases). Trimming took off 5 bases at V and 5 bases at J, with 10 bases between the two ends. The CDR3 extends over 13 amino acids. The germline V gene encodes CDR1 MNHNS and CDR2 SASEGT. This CDR3 is CASSWTENNEQFF. CDR3 nucleotide sequence: TGTGCCAGCAGTTGGACTGAAAACAATGAGCAGTTCTTC.

This rearrangement joins TRBV9 to TRBJ1-2, with TRBD1 matching over 8 bases. The CDR3 is 15 residues long. Trimming took 0 bases from V and 3 from J; bases not matched to a gene: 4. The germline CDR1 and CDR2 sequences are SGDLS and YYNGEE. The CDR3 here is CASSVEDRGHYGYTF. In DNA, the CDR3 is TGTGCCAGCAGCGTAGAAGACAGGGGACACTATGGCTACACCTTC.

CDR3 loop: CASSARGTGGGYGYTF. CDR3 DNA: TGTGCCAGCAGTGCCAGGGGGACCGGGGGGGGGTATGGCTACACCTTC. The rearrangement links TRBV25-1 to TRBJ1-2; 7 positions match TRBD1. J lost 5 bases, V lost 4 bases, and 13 bases had no gene match. Germline CDR1 reads MGHDK; CDR2 reads SYGVNS. This CDR3 spans 16 amino acids.

The chain has TRBV19 and TRBJ1-6; 7 bases align to TRBD1. The CDR3 sequence is 17 residues long. V lost 1 base, J lost 6 bases, and 9 bases stayed unmatched. Germline V CDR1 and CDR2: LNHDA, SQIVND (reference sequence). CDR3 in amino acids: CASSIGNRGSFNSPLHF. In DNA form, the CDR3 reads TGTGCCAGTAGTATAGGCAACAGGGGAAGCTTTAATTCACCCCTCCACTTT.

The rearrangement uses TRBV7-9 and TRBJ2-5, with D perhaps matching TRBD1 (6 bases). Trimming removed 2 bases from V and 5 bases from J, with 15 bases in between. This CDR3 comprises 15 residues. Germline V gene sequence: CDR1 SEHNR, CDR2 FQNEAQ (reference sequence). In DNA form, the CDR3 reads TGTGCCAGCAGCTTACGAGGGGGTAGTAGGGAGACCCAGTACTTC. Encoded protein: CASSLRGGSRETQYF.

This clone was seen just once. V usage is TRBV2 and J usage is TRBJ2-7; 8 positions match TRBD1. Germline CDR1 SNHLY, CDR2 FYNNEI. The J segment lost 3 bases and the V segment lost 6 bases, leaving 7 bases of the junction unmatched. The CDR3 totals 14 residues. CDR3 sequence reads: CASSRGTGSYEQYF. The CDR3 nucleotides read TGTGCCAGCAGCCGAGGGACAGGCAGCTACGAGCAGTACTTC.

The V and J genes are TRBV5-1 and TRBJ2-5; 10 nucleotides agree with TRBD1. The CDR3 consists of 16 residues. Germline V gene data show CDR1 as SGHRS and CDR2 as YFSETQ. V dropped 4 bases and J dropped 1; count of bases not matched to a gene: 7. This CDR3 reads CASSKAGTGVQETQYF. CDR3 nucleotide sequence: TGCGCCAGCAGCAAGGCCGGGACAGGGGTCCAAGAGACCCAGTACTTC.

The rearrangement links TRBV6-5 to TRBJ1-6; no clear D. The CDR3 consists of 15 residues. Trimming removed 1 base at V and 7 bases at J, with 11 bases between. Germline V lookup: CDR1 MNHEY, CDR2 SVGAGI. CDR3 DNA: TGTGCCAGCAGTTACTTGGCAGCGAGCAATTCACCCCTCCACTTT. Residues: CASSYLAASNSPLHF.

This clone occurred once. This chain uses TRBV6-6 with TRBJ1-2, with TRBD1 matching 7 bases. V was pared by 6 bases and J by 0 bases, with 10 bases of the junction left unmatched. Germline CDR1 and CDR2: MNHNY and SVGAGI (reference sequence). CDR3 length: 16 amino acids. CDR3 residues: CASSRQQGSANYGYTF. The CDR3 DNA reads as TGTGCCAGCAGCCGACAACAGGGGTCAGCTAACTATGGCTACACCTTC.

This clone has more than one count but fewer than ten. The gene calls are TRBV11-1 and TRBJ2-7, with 7 bases that match TRBD1. The CDR3 runs 16 residues. CDR1 SGHAT and CDR2 FQDESV come from the germline V gene (reference sequence). J lost 2 bases, V lost 5 bases, and 12 bases had no gene match. CDR3 protein: CASSRPVGTVPYEQYF. The CDR3 region has the DNA TGTGCCAGCAGCCGTCCGGTCGGGACAGTTCCCTACGAGCAGTACTTC.

The V and J genes are TRBV9 and TRBJ1-1; D remains ambiguous. The CDR3 is made up of 13 amino acids. V lost 0 bases, J lost 4 bases, and 7 bases lay in between. Germline V lookup: CDR1 SGDLS, CDR2 YYNGEE. CDR3 DNA sequence: TGTGCCAGCAGCGTAGACATAAGCACTGAAGCTTTCTTT. Amino acid sequence: CASSVDISTEAFF.

The chain uses TRBV28 and TRBJ2-5; possible D gene TRBD1, 6 bases. This CDR3 spans 13 amino acids. The V end was cut by 7 bases, the J end by 4 bases, with 13 bases between. Germline V gene lookup returns CDR1 MDHEN and CDR2 SYDVKM. The CDR3 reads CASTSGVGETQYF. Written as DNA, the CDR3 is TGTGCCAGCACCTCAGGGGTGGGAGAGACCCAGTACTTC. Variable domain in full (rest from reference TRBV28 and TRBJ2-5): DVKVTQSSRYLVKRTGEKVFLECVQDMDHENMFWYRQDPGLGLRLIYFSYDVKMKEKGDIPEGYSVSREKKERFSLILESASTNQTSMYLCASTSGVGETQYFGPGTRLLVL.

The rearrangement uses TRBV7-2 and TRBJ2-7; TRBD1 matches 9 bases. CDR1 and CDR2 (germline): SGHTA, FQGNSA. This CDR3 region has 13 residues. J was trimmed by 2 bases and V by 5 bases; bases with no gene match: 1. The CDR3 DNA reads TGTGCCAGCAGCCACAGGGGGCCCTACGAGCAGTACTTC. Protein product: CASSHRGPYEQYF.

In its sample, this clone was seen a few times. This rearrangement joins TRBV6-5 to TRBJ1-2, with D hard to call. V was clipped by 5 bases and J by 8 bases, with 12 bases between them. CDR3 size: 12 residues. Germline V gene lookup returns CDR1 MNHEY and CDR2 SVGAGI. The CDR3 DNA sequence: TGTGCCAGCAGTCCGGACTTTCTGGGCTACACCTTC. Its translation: CASSPDFLGYTF.

The chain employs TRBV6-5 and TRBJ2-7, with 8 nucleotides matching TRBD1. Germline V gene sequence: CDR1 MNHEY, CDR2 SVGAGI. V was pared by 4 bases and J by 2 bases, with 7 bases of the junction left unmatched. This CDR3 is built from 15 residues. The CDR3 sequence: CASSSQGAPAYEQYF. The CDR3 region has the DNA TGTGCCAGCAGTTCTCAGGGGGCGCCCGCCTACGAGCAGTACTTC.

The chain couples TRBV25-1 to TRBJ1-3, with TRBD1 as a possible D gene (6 bases). The germline V and J ends were trimmed by 8 bases and 3 bases, with 11 bases remaining between them. From germline, CDR1 is MGHDK and CDR2 SYGVNS. The CDR3 spans 13 residues. This CDR3 reads CASGQFGGNTIYF. CDR3 coding DNA: TGTGCCAGCGGACAGTTCGGTGGAAACACCATATATTTT.

The V gene is TRBV5-5, the J gene TRBJ1-1; a weak D match, TRBD1 (5 bases). V lost 2 bases and J 4 bases, leaving 9 bases between the germline ends. The CDR3 runs to 13 residues. Germline assignment: CDR1 SGHKS and CDR2 YYEKEE (reference sequence). The CDR3 bases are TGTGCCAGCAGCTTTAAGACAGCCACTGAAGCTTTCTTT. Translation gives CASSFKTATEAFF.

This clone was seen only a few times. This sequence joins TRBV19 and TRBJ2-7; D is uncertain. CDR3 length equals 15 residues. Per the germline V gene, CDR1 is LNHDA and CDR2 is SQIVND (reference sequence). Trimming removed 2 bases from V and 5 bases from J, with 16 bases in between. The CDR3 sequence is CASSIPTARRNEQYF. CDR3 in DNA: TGTGCCAGTAGTATACCGACGGCCCGGCGGAACGAGCAGTACTTC.

In DNA, the CDR3 is TGTGCCAGCAGTGTCCCCAGGGTCTTGGGAGAGCAGTACTTC. It yields the protein CASSVPRVLGEQYF. The V and J genes are TRBV2 and TRBJ2-7; D might be TRBD1 (5 bases). Trimming took 4 bases from V and 7 from J, leaving 17 bases between them. CDR3 length: 14 residues. Germline loops: CDR1 SNHLY, CDR2 FYNNEI.

The J gene is TRBJ1-2, the V gene TRBV29-1; D perhaps matches TRBD1 (6 bases). CDR1 is SQVTM and CDR2 is ANQGSEA in the germline V gene. This CDR3 contains 11 residues. Trimming pared 1 base from V and 7 bases from J, leaving 7 bases between. For the CDR3, the DNA is TGCAGCGTTGAAGCGGACAGTGGCTACACCTTC. Amino acids: CSVEADSGYTF.

This clone was seen more than once but under ten times. J is TRBJ1-1 and V is TRBV5-1; D unclear. In germline, CDR1 is SGHRS, CDR2 YFSETQ. Trimming cost V 5 bases and J 1 base, with 9 bases left between them. The CDR3 loop spans 13 amino acids. The CDR3 loop reads CASRQQPNTEAFF. The DNA of the CDR3 is TGCGCCAGCAGGCAACAGCCGAACACTGAAGCTTTCTTT.